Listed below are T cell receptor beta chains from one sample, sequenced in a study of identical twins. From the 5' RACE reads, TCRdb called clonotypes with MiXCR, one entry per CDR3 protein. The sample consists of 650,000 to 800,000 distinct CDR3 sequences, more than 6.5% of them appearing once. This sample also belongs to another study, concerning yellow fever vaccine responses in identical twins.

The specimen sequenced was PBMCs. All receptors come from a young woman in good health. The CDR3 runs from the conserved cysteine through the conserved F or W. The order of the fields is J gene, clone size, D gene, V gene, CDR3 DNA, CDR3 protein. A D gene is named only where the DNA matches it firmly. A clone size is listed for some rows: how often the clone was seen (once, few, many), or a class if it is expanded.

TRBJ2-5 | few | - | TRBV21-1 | TGTGCCAGCAGCGAGGAGTCTAGAGGGGGTCCTCCGAAAGAGACCCAGTACTTC | CASSEESRGGPPKETQYF
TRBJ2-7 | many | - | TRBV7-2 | TGTGCCAGCAGCTTAGATCCGGGGTCGGGAGAGCAGTACTTC | CASSLDPGSGEQYF
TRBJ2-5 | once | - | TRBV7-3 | TGTGCCAGCAGGCCAACAGGGTACGGGGAGACCCAGTACTTC | CASRPTGYGETQYF
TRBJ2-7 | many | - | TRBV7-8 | TGTGCCAGCAGCCCCCACAGGGTTAGGTACGAGCAGTACTTC | CASSPHRVRYEQYF
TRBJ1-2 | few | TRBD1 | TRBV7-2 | TGTGCCAGCAGACTCAATCCGGGACAGGGAAACTATGGCTACACCTTC | CASRLNPGQGNYGYTF
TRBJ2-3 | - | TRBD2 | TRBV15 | TGTGCCACCAGCATTTCCGACGCTAGCGGGGGGGCGGAGGCAGATACGCAGTATTTT | CATSISDASGGAEADTQYF
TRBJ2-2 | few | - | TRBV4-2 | TGTGCCAGCAGCCAGGATGAGGGACTTCCAACCGGGGAGCTGTTTTTT | CASSQDEGLPTGELFF
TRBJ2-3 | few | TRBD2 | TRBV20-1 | TGCAGTGCTAGAGATAAGCGGGGGCAAACAGATACGCAGTATTTT | CSARDKRGQTDTQYF
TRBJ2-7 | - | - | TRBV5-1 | TGCGCCAGCAGCTTGGAAGCAGGGCAGTCCCACGAGCAGTACTTC | CASSLEAGQSHEQYF
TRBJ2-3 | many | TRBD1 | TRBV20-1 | TGCAGTGCTAGAGATCTGGGACAGCGGATAAGGGATACGCAGTATTTT | CSARDLGQRIRDTQYF
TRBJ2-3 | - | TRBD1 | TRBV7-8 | TGTGCCAGCAGCCCACAGGGGTGGGCAGATACGCAGTATTTT | CASSPQGWADTQYF
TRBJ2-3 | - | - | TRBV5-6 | TGTGCCAGCAGCTATTCTAGCGACTTCACAGATACGCAGTATTTT | CASSYSSDFTDTQYF
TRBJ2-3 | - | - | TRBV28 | TGTGCCAGCAGCCCTGGGCCGTATAGCACAGATACGCAGTATTTT | CASSPGPYSTDTQYF